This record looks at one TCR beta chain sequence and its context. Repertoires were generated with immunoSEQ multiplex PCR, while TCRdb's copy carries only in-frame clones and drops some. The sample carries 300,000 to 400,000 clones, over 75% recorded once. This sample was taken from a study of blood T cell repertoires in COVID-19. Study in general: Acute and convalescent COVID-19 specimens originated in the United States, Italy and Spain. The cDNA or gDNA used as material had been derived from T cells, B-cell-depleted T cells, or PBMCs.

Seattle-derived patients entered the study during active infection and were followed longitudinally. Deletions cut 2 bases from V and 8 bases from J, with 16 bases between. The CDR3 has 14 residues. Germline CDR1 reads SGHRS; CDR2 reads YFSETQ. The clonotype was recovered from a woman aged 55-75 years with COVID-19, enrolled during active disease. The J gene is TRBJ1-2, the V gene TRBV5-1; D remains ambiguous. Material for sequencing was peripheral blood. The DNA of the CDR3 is TGCGCCAGCAGCTTCGCCGCGGGGAGAGAGGGCTACACCTTC. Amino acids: CASSFAAGREGYTF. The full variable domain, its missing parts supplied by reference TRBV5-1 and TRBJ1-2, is KAGVTQTPRYLIKTRGQQVTLSCSPISGHRSVSWYQQTPGQGLQFLFEYFSETQRNKGNFPGRFSGRQFSNSRSEMNVSTLELGDSALYLCASSFAAGREGYTFGSGTRLTVV.